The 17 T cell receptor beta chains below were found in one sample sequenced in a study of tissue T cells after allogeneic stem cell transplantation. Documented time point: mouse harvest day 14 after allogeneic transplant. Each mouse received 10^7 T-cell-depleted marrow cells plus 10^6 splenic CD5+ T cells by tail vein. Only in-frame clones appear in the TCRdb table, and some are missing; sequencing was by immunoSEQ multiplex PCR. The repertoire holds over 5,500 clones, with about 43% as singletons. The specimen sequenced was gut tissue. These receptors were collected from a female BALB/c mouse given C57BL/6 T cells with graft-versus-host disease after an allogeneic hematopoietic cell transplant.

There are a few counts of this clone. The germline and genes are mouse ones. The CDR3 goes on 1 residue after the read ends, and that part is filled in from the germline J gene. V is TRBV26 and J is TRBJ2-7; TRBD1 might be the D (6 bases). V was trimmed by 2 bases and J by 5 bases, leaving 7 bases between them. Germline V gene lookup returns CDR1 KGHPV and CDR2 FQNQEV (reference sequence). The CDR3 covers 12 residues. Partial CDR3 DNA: TGTGCCAGCAGTCTGGGACAGAATGAACAGTAC. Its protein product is CASSLGQNEQY. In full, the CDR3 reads CASSLGQNEQYF.

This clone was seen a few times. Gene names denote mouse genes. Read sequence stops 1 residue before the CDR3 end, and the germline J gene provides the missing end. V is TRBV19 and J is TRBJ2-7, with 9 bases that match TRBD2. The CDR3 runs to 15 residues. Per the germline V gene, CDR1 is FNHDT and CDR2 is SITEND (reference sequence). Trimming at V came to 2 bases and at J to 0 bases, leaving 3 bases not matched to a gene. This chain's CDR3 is CASSMWTGVSYEQYF. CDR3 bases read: TGTGCCAGCAGTATGTGGACTGGGGTCTCCTATGAACAGTAC.

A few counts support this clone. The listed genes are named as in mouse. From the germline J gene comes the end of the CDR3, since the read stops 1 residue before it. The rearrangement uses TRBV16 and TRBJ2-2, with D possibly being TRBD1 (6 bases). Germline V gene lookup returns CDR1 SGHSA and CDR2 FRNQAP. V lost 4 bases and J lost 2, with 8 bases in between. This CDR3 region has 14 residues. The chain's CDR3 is CASSSDSNTGQLYF. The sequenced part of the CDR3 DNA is TGTGCAAGCAGCTCGGACAGCAACACCGGGCAGCTCTAC.

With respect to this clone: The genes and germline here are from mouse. The CDR3 protein is CTCSATGTSAETLYF. The covered CDR3 bases are TGCACCTGCAGTGCGACTGGGACTAGTGCAGAAACGCTGTAT. The rearrangement links TRBV1 to TRBJ2-3, with 7 bases aligning to TRBD2. The read terminates 1 residue ahead of where the CDR3 ends, so the germline J gene completes it. This CDR3 spans 15 amino acids. The V gene's germline CDR1 is NSQYPW and CDR2 LRSPGD (reference sequence). J lost 0 bases, V lost 3 bases, and 3 bases had no gene match.

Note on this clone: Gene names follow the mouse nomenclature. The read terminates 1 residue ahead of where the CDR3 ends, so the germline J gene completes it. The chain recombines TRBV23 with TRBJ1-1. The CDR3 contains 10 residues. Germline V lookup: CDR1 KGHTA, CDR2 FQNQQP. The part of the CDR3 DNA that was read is TGCTCCAGCAGTCAAATGGGAGTCTTC. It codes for CSSSQMGVF. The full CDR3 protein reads CSSSQMGVFF. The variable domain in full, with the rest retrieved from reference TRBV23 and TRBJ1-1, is DAAVTQKPRYLIKMKGQEAEMKCIPEKGHTAVFWYQQKQSKELKFLIYFQNQQPLDQIDMVKERFSAVCPSSSLCSLGIRTCEAEDSALYLCSSSQMGVFFGKGTRLTVV.

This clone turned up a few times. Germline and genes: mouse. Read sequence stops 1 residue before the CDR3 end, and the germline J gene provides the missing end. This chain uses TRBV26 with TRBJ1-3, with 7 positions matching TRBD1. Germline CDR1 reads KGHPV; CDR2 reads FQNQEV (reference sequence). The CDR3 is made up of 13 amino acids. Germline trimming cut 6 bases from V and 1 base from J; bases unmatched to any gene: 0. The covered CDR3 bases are TGTGCCAGCAGGACAGGGTCTGGAAATACGCTCTAT. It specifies CASRTGSGNTLY. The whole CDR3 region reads CASRTGSGNTLYF.

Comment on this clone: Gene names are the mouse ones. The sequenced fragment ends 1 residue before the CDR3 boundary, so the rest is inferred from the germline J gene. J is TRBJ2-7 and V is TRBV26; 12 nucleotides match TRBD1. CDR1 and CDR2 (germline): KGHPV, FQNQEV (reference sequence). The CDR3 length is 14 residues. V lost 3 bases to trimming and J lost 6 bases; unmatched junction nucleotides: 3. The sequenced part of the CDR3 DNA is TGTGCCAGCAGTCTCCGGGACAGGGGGCTTGAACAGTAC. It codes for CASSLRDRGLEQY. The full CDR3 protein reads CASSLRDRGLEQYF.

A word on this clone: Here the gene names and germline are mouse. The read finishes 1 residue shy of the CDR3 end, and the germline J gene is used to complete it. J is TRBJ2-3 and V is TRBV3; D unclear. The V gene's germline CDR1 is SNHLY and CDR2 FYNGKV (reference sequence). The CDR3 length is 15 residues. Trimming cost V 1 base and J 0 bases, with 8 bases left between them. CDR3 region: CASSLGLASAETLYF. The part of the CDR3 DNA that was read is TGTGCCAGCAGCTTAGGGCTGGCTAGTGCAGAAACGCTGTAT.

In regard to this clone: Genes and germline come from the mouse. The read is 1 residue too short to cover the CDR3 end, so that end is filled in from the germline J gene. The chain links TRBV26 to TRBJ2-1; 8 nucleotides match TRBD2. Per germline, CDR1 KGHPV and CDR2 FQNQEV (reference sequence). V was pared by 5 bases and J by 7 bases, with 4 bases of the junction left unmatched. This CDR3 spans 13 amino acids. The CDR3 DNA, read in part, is TGTGCCAGCAGTGGGGGGGCGCTGGCTGAGCAGTTC. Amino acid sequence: CASSGGALAEQF. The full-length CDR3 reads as CASSGGALAEQFF.

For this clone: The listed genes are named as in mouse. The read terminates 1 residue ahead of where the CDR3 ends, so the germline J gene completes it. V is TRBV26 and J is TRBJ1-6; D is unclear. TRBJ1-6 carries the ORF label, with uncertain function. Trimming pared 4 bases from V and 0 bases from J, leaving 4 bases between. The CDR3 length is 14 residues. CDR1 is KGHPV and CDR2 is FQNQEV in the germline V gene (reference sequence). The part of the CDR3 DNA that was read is TGTGCCAGCAGTCCTAATTCCTATAATTCGCCCCTCTAC. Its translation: CASSPNSYNSPLY. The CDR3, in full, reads CASSPNSYNSPLYF.

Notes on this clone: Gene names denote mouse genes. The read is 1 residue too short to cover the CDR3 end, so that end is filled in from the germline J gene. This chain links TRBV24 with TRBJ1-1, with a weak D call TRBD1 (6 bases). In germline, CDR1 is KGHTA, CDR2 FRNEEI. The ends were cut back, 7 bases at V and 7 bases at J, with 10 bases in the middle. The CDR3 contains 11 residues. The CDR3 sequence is CASTWDKEVFF. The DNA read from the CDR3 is TGTGCCAGCACCTGGGACAAAGAAGTCTTC.

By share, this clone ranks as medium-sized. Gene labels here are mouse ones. The part of the CDR3 DNA that was read is TGTGCCAGCAGTCTGTTGGGACAAGTCAACGAAAGATTATTT. It is translated as CASSLLGQVNERLF. The CDR3 reads in full as CASSLLGQVNERLFF. The chain combines TRBV26 with TRBJ1-4; a possible D gene is TRBD1 (6 bases). The missing CDR3 end, 1 residue past where the read stops, is filled in from the germline J gene. The germline V gene encodes CDR1 KGHPV and CDR2 FQNQEV (reference sequence). V was pared by 1 base and J by 4 bases, with 10 bases between. This CDR3 is 15 amino acids long.

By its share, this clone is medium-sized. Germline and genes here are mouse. CDR3 residues: CASSLVGGYEQYF. The DNA read from the CDR3 is TGTGCAAGCAGCTTAGTTGGGGGCTATGAACAGTAC. The chain uses TRBV16 and TRBJ2-7; perhaps TRBD2 as D (6 bases). The CDR3 extends 1 residue past the end of the read, so its final part is completed from the germline J gene. Between the trimmed V and J ends, which lost 1 base and 3 bases, there was a span of 7 bases. This CDR3 contains 13 residues. Per germline, CDR1 SGHSA and CDR2 FRNQAP.

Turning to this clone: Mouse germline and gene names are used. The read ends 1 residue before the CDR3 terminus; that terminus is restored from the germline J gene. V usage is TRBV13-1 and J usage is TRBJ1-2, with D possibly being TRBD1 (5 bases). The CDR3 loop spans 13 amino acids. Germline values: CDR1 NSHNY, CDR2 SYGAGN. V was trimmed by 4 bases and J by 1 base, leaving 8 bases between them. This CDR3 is CASSYQGNSDYTF. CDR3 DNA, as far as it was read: TGTGCCAGCAGTTATCAGGGAAACTCCGACTACACC.

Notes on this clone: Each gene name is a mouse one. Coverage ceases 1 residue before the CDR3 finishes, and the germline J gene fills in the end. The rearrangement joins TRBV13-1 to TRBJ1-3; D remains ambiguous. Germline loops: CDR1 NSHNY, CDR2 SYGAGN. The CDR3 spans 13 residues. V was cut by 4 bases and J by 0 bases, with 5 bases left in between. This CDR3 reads CASSRGSGNTLYF. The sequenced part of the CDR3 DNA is TGTGCCAGCAGTCGGGGTTCTGGAAATACGCTCTAT.

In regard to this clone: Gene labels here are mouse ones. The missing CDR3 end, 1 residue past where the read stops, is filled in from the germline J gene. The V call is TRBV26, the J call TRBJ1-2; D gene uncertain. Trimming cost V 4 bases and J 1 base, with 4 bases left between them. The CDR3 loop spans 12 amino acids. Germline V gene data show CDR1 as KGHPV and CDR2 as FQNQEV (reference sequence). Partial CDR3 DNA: TGTGCCAGCAGTCACGTAAACTCCGACTACACC. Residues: CASSHVNSDYT. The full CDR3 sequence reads CASSHVNSDYTF.

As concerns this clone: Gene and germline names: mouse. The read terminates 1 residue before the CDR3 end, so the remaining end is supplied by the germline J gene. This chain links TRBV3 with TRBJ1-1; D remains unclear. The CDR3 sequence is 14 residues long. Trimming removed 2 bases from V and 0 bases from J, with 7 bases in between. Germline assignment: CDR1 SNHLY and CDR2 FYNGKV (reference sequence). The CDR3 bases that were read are TGTGCCAGCAGCTTATACAGATCAAACACAGAAGTCTTC. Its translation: CASSLYRSNTEVF. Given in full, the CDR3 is CASSLYRSNTEVFF.